A selection of T cell receptor beta chains follows, all from one sample in a study. TCRdb processed the 5' RACE reads anew with MiXCR; each CDR3 protein has one entry. The table has about 41,000 distinct CDR3 sequences, roughly 29% seen once; the top ten hold 3.7%. What was sequenced was memory CD4+ T cells sorted from a lymph node. The source of these receptors is a female donor with breast cancer. Both conserved end residues are part of each CDR3. Rows give clone size only sometimes, using once, few, many, or a class for an expanded clone.

clone size: few; J gene: TRBJ1-1; V gene: TRBV9; CDR3 protein: CASSGQGEAGVNTEAFF
clone size: few; J gene: TRBJ2-7; V gene: TRBV6-1; CDR3 protein: CASSSRDLGVYEQYF
clone size: .; J gene: TRBJ2-1; V gene: TRBV30; CDR3 protein: CAWSPTGFSDEQFF
clone size: .; J gene: TRBJ1-1; V gene: TRBV7-3; CDR3 protein: CASSLRGSHTEAFF
clone size: .; J gene: TRBJ1-5; V gene: TRBV20-1; CDR3 protein: CSAGGRDNQPQHF
clone size: few; J gene: TRBJ1-4; V gene: TRBV5-1; CDR3 protein: CASSLGGAANEKLFF
clone size: few; J gene: TRBJ2-3; V gene: TRBV20-1; CDR3 protein: CSARPPPGLADNTDTQYF
clone size: .; J gene: TRBJ2-1; V gene: TRBV5-1; CDR3 protein: CASRPAFRGRYNERFF
clone size: .; J gene: TRBJ1-2; V gene: TRBV28; CDR3 protein: CGAGDYYGYTF
clone size: few; J gene: TRBJ2-2; V gene: TRBV7-6; CDR3 protein: CASSLVSSGRKSTGELFF
clone size: few; J gene: TRBJ2-2; V gene: TRBV6-2/TRBV6-3; CDR3 protein: CASSYSPIGARGLFF
clone size: .; J gene: TRBJ2-3; V gene: TRBV6-2/TRBV6-3; CDR3 protein: CASWTTDVVTDTQYF
clone size: .; J gene: TRBJ1-1; V gene: TRBV5-1; CDR3 protein: CASSPPGGGHTEAFF
clone size: few; J gene: TRBJ2-3; V gene: TRBV6-1; CDR3 protein: CASSPPLGPTDTQYF
clone size: .; J gene: TRBJ2-1; V gene: TRBV7-3; CDR3 protein: CASSLTGRVNEQFF
clone size: few; J gene: TRBJ2-1; V gene: TRBV6-5; CDR3 protein: CASSYSSGRASSNEQFF
clone size: many; J gene: TRBJ2-2; V gene: TRBV5-5; CDR3 protein: CASSLRAMDTGELFF
clone size: .; J gene: TRBJ2-2; V gene: TRBV2; CDR3 protein: CASSEWGGSGELFF
clone size: few; J gene: TRBJ2-7; V gene: TRBV5-1; CDR3 protein: CASRQTSYEQYF
clone size: many; J gene: TRBJ2-3; V gene: TRBV5-1; CDR3 protein: CASSLERPGDTQYF
clone size: .; J gene: TRBJ1-1; V gene: TRBV6-2/TRBV6-3; CDR3 protein: CASSYRDTYSNTEAFF
clone size: few; J gene: TRBJ1-5; V gene: TRBV7-2; CDR3 protein: CASSLSGYNQPQHF
clone size: few; J gene: TRBJ2-2; V gene: TRBV5-4; CDR3 protein: CASWGQGANTGELFF
clone size: .; J gene: TRBJ2-7; V gene: TRBV27; CDR3 protein: CASSVGRVSYEQYF
clone size: .; J gene: TRBJ2-1; V gene: TRBV6-1; CDR3 protein: CASSERWGGVREQFF
clone size: few; J gene: TRBJ2-5; V gene: TRBV7-7; CDR3 protein: CASSLGGRGETQYF
clone size: few; J gene: TRBJ2-3; V gene: TRBV28; CDR3 protein: CAMSSGRTDTQYF
clone size: .; J gene: TRBJ2-1; V gene: TRBV5-5; CDR3 protein: CASRSGTSGGNEQFF
clone size: .; J gene: TRBJ2-7; V gene: TRBV9; CDR3 protein: CASSATLPGQGEQYF
clone size: .; J gene: TRBJ1-1; V gene: TRBV7-3; CDR3 protein: CASSRQGLSEAFF
clone size: .; J gene: TRBJ2-5; V gene: TRBV9; CDR3 protein: CASSDNYRTSGSPETQYF
clone size: few; J gene: TRBJ1-2; V gene: TRBV6-5; CDR3 protein: CASSYGVRGAANYGYTF
clone size: .; J gene: TRBJ1-2; V gene: TRBV30; CDR3 protein: CAWGRDNYGYTF
clone size: .; J gene: TRBJ1-6; V gene: TRBV29-1; CDR3 protein: CSVAQQGEGSPLHF
clone size: once; J gene: TRBJ2-1; V gene: TRBV7-7; CDR3 protein: CASSQERGGGGEQFF
clone size: .; J gene: TRBJ2-3; V gene: TRBV13; CDR3 protein: CASSLGFSETDTQYF
clone size: .; J gene: TRBJ1-4; V gene: TRBV6-5; CDR3 protein: CASSYTRGQEKLFF
clone size: .; J gene: TRBJ1-2; V gene: TRBV7-3; CDR3 protein: CASSSDRRNGYTF
clone size: once; J gene: TRBJ2-5; V gene: TRBV4-2; CDR3 protein: CASSQEFRGPQETQYF
clone size: .; J gene: TRBJ1-1; V gene: TRBV4-3; CDR3 protein: CASSQDTGSSEAFF
clone size: .; J gene: TRBJ1-1; V gene: TRBV7-3; CDR3 protein: CASSSSGGTEAFF
clone size: few; J gene: TRBJ1-1; V gene: TRBV5-1; CDR3 protein: CASKPTYSYNTEAFF
clone size: few; J gene: TRBJ1-1; V gene: TRBV12-3/TRBV12-4; CDR3 protein: CASRASSTEAFF
clone size: once; J gene: TRBJ2-7; V gene: TRBV9; CDR3 protein: CANSVGTAKTYEQYF
clone size: .; J gene: TRBJ2-3; V gene: TRBV12-3/TRBV12-4; CDR3 protein: CASSLKSGGATDTQYF
clone size: .; J gene: TRBJ1-5; V gene: TRBV20-1; CDR3 protein: CSASIGGQPQHF
clone size: few; J gene: TRBJ2-1; V gene: TRBV5-1; CDR3 protein: CASSLGQGRGNEQFF
clone size: medium-sized; J gene: TRBJ1-1; V gene: TRBV7-2; CDR3 protein: CASSPGSANTEAFF
clone size: few; J gene: TRBJ2-5; V gene: TRBV2; CDR3 protein: CASSVRETQYF
clone size: .; J gene: TRBJ1-6; V gene: TRBV6-5; CDR3 protein: CASKMTGSYNSPLHF
clone size: .; J gene: TRBJ1-5; V gene: TRBV7-2; CDR3 protein: CASSLEGALTNQPQHF
clone size: many; J gene: TRBJ1-1; V gene: TRBV6-2/TRBV6-3; CDR3 protein: CASSFGTADEKAFF
clone size: .; J gene: TRBJ2-7; V gene: TRBV20-1; CDR3 protein: CRRGGTSGSWAAYEQYF